One TCR beta chain is described in this entry. Antigen unknown. Between the trimmed V and J ends, which lost 7 bases and 6 bases, there was a span of 12 bases. This CDR3 contains 13 residues. Germline V gene sequence: CDR1 LNHDA, CDR2 SQIVND (reference sequence). The sample belongs to a study of a mutant IDH1 vaccine in newly diagnosed glioma. Some clones are missing from TCRdb's copy, which holds only in-frame ones; the method was immunoSEQ multiplex PCR. The sample contains around 17,000 clones, nearly 97% of which appear only once. Time point specified: baseline, week 1 (first vaccination visit). Treatment denoted: pre-vaccination baseline after standard-of-care therapy. Findings and limits, study-wide: Vaccine-induced responses were seen in more than 90% of patients, spanning several MHC alleles.

This rearrangement joins TRBV19 to TRBJ1-4; unclear D gene. The receptor was derived from a woman aged 18-29 years with glioma. Some clones in this sample may be carry-over from other donors' samples. Sequencing was performed on peripheral blood mononuclear cells (PBMCs), taken from a glioma patient treated with radiotherapy, temozolomide or both. CDR3 in DNA: TGTGCCAGTAATTCCCGAGAGTATGAAAAACTGTTTTTT. Translation: CASNSREYEKLFF.